Included here is one TCR beta chain sequence, with context. This record comes from a study of T cells expressing NK-cell markers. Reprocessing the 5' RACE reads, TCRdb reports a single entry for every CDR3 protein and omits DNA. The data show about 390,000 distinct CDR3 sequences, and the top ten clones hold about 10%. Germline V gives CDR1 SGDLS, CDR2 YYNGEE. The CDR3 runs 18 residues. The chain combines TRBV9 with TRBJ2-1; TCRdb's D gene call, TRBD2, goes unchecked for lack of DNA. The receptor comes from a woman between 50 and 59 years old in good health. The sequenced material came from blood T cells: a sorted CD56 or NKG2C T cell subset, CD4+ or CD8+ T cells, or bulk PBMC T cells (not recorded which). CDR3 loop: CASSVVWEVSGPYNEQFF.